The clone carrying this T cell receptor beta chain was seen more than once but under ten times. Its target is unknown. The CDR3 covers 15 residues. Germline values: CDR1 MNHEY, CDR2 SVGEGT. V was pared by 2 bases and J by 4 bases, with 14 bases between. This sample was taken from a study of human T cells and chemical hapten exposure. Study observations and caveats: TCRs exceeding 1 in 1000 frequency stayed unchanged with DPC sensitization.

The study extracted total RNA from unfractionated whole blood. The library attached unique molecular identifiers to individual cDNA molecules. In the authors' workflow: Sample TCR totals centred on a median of around 100,000, ranging about 20,000 to 700,000. TCRdb redid the calling of the reads with MiXCR, one entry per CDR3 protein. The V and J calls reflect TCRdb's pipeline rather than the authors' work. Of 95,000 to 150,000 distinct CDR3 sequences in the sample, over 6.5% are singletons; the top ten hold roughly 1.5%. The sequence was collected from a human donor in good health. Some clones in this sample may be carry-over from other donors' samples. The chain links TRBV6-2 or TRBV6-3 to TRBJ1-1; D remains unclear. Sequencing used whole blood. CDR3 sequence: CASSYIDGIPTEAFF. The CDR3 DNA is TGTGCCAGCAGTTACATCGACGGGATTCCCACTGAAGCTTTCTTT.